The rows below give T cell receptor beta chains drawn from one sample of a study of cytomegalovirus exposure and HLA in healthy donors. Assay: immunoSEQ multiplex PCR; the TCRdb copy retains only in-frame clones and omits some. The sample has 150,000 to 200,000 clones, 80% to 90% seen once. Sequenced input: PBMCs. These TCRs come from a man over 45 in good health and CMV-seropositive. Both conserved end residues are part of each CDR3. The order of the fields is clone size, D gene, V gene, J gene, CDR3 DNA, CDR3 protein. D genes are given only for firm matches. For some rows the clone size is stated as once, few or many, or as a class when expanded; others skip it.

size: NA; D: TRBD2; V: TRBV5-4; J: TRBJ2-3; DNA: TGTGCCAGCAGCCGCGGGAGGGAGGCTGTTTTTGGAGATACGCAGTATTTT; CDR3: CASSRGREAVFGDTQYF
size: NA; D: NA; V: TRBV29-1; J: TRBJ2-2; DNA: TGCAGCGTTGAAGATCGTGACGGACACGCCGGGGAGCTGTTTTTT; CDR3: CSVEDRDGHAGELFF
size: NA; D: NA; V: TRBV27; J: TRBJ2-1; DNA: TGTGCCAGCAGCTCGGAGCCCTACAATGAGCAGTTCTTC; CDR3: CASSSEPYNEQFF
size: NA; D: TRBD1; V: TRBV2; J: TRBJ1-4; DNA: TGTGCCAGCAGGGCCGGGACAGGGGTGGATGAAAAACTGTTTTTT; CDR3: CASRAGTGVDEKLFF
size: NA; D: NA; V: TRBV27; J: TRBJ2-1; DNA: TGTGCCAGCAGTCCGGCGGGCAATGAGCAGTTCTTC; CDR3: CASSPAGNEQFF
size: NA; D: NA; V: TRBV7-9; J: TRBJ2-7; DNA: TGTGCCAGCAGCTTAGGCGGCGGGGGCAAAGCCGAGCAGTACTTC; CDR3: CASSLGGGGKAEQYF
size: few; D: TRBD1; V: TRBV28; J: TRBJ2-1; DNA: TGTGCCAGCAGGGGTGGGACAGGGCACAATGAGCAGTTCTTC; CDR3: CASRGGTGHNEQFF
size: NA; D: TRBD2; V: TRBV10-1; J: TRBJ2-5; DNA: TGCGCCAGCAGTGAGTCGTTGGCGGGAGGAGAGACCCAGTACTTC; CDR3: CASSESLAGGETQYF
size: NA; D: TRBD1; V: TRBV6-1; J: TRBJ1-5; DNA: TGTGCCAGCAGTCACGGGACAGTCGTTGCTCAGCCCCAGCATTTT; CDR3: CASSHGTVVAQPQHF
size: NA; D: TRBD1; V: TRBV27; J: TRBJ2-3; DNA: TGTGCCAGCAGCCCATCGTGGGGGACAGGGGCAGATACGCAGTATTTT; CDR3: CASSPSWGTGADTQYF